Below are 5 T cell receptor beta chains sequenced from a single sample in a study of cytomegalovirus exposure and HLA in healthy donors. The PCR ran on 60 Vbeta and 13 Jbeta primers. Assay used: immunoSEQ multiplex PCR; TCRdb lists only in-frame clones, some missing. The table includes 200,000 to 250,000 clones, 70% to 85% detected once. Specimen: PBMCs. The receptors stem from a woman in her thirties or forties in good health and CMV-seronegative.

The chain is built from TRBV30 and TRBJ1-1; TRBD1 might be the D (6 bases). The CDR3 totals 12 residues. Trimming removed 7 bases at V and 4 bases at J, with 13 bases between. In germline, CDR1 is GTSNPN, CDR2 SVGIG (reference sequence). The DNA for the CDR3 is TGTGCCTCAACAGGGCCGGGCACTGAAGCTTTCTTT. Translation: CASTGPGTEAFF.

This chain connects TRBV7-6 to TRBJ2-1; 8 bases align to TRBD2. Germline values: CDR1 SGHVS, CDR2 FNYEAQ. This CDR3 is 15 amino acids long. V trimming: 6 bases; J trimming: 1 base; junction bases outside the gene matches: 5. CDR3 residues: CASSQRGGSYNEQFF. The CDR3, as DNA: TGTGCCAGCAGTCAACGGGGGGGATCCTACAATGAGCAGTTCTTC.

CDR3 nucleotide sequence: TGTGCCAGCTCACCAGAAGGACAGCGAACAGATACGCAGTATTTT. This codes for CASSPEGQRTDTQYF. This rearrangement joins TRBV18 to TRBJ2-3; D is perhaps TRBD1 (6 bases). Deletions cut 2 bases from V and 3 bases from J, with 12 bases between. The CDR3 length is 15 residues. Germline V gene sequence: CDR1 KGHSH, CDR2 LQKENI.

Turning to this clone: This sample includes further DNA sequences coding for the same CDR3. The chain joins TRBV5-1 to TRBJ1-4; 9 bases fit TRBD1. Trimming took 0 bases from V and 2 from J; bases not matched to a gene: 2. Germline V gene sequence: CDR1 SGHRS, CDR2 YFSETQ. The CDR3 extends over 16 amino acids. The CDR3 sequence is CASSLGQGVTNEKLFF. The CDR3 DNA is TGCGCCAGCAGCTTGGGACAGGGGGTTACTAATGAAAAACTGTTTTTT.

The rearrangement uses TRBV7-2 and TRBJ1-2, with a tentative D call TRBD1 (5 bases). Germline V gene lookup returns CDR1 SGHTA and CDR2 FQGNSA. This CDR3 comprises 16 residues. V dropped 0 bases and J dropped 4 bases, with 15 bases sitting between them. CDR3 sequence: CASSLATEGIGYGYTF. Here the CDR3 DNA reads TGTGCCAGCAGCTTAGCAACGGAGGGGATCGGCTATGGCTACACCTTC.